The 14 T cell receptor beta chains listed next were all sequenced from one sample in a study of shared clonotypes between healthy human individuals. TCRdb's copy holds only in-frame clones and misses some; the assay was immunoSEQ multiplex PCR. The table has around 2,000,000 clones, roughly 94% seen once; the top ten hold about 1.1%. CD45RO-negative CD8 cells positively selected for CCR7 made up the naive population, which excluded terminally differentiated effector memory CD45RA+ cells. Sequencing was done on a sample of naive CD8+ T cells sorted from blood. These receptors originate from a man aged 18-30 years in good health.

The chain combines TRBV29-1 with TRBJ2-2; 12 bases are shared with TRBD1. V trimming: 0 bases; J trimming: 0 bases; junction bases outside the gene matches: 20. The CDR3 runs 23 residues. The germline V gene encodes CDR1 SQVTM and CDR2 ANQGSEA. The CDR3 reads CSVEDLRAGTGGMGLANTGELFF. Written as DNA, the CDR3 is TGCAGCGTTGAAGATCTTCGCGCCGGGACAGGGGGCATGGGACTAGCGAACACCGGGGAGCTGTTTTTT.

The J gene is TRBJ2-7, the V gene TRBV7-9, with 8 bases lining up with TRBD1. From germline, CDR1 is SEHNR and CDR2 FQNEAQ (reference sequence). V was pared by 4 bases and J by 3 bases, with 8 bases of the junction left unmatched. The CDR3 is 15 residues long. This CDR3 is CASSSGTGGYYEQYF. For the CDR3, the DNA is TGTGCCAGCAGCTCCGGGACAGGCGGGTACTACGAGCAGTACTTC. The variable domain in full, completed from reference TRBV7-9 and TRBJ2-7, reads DTGVSQNPRHKITKRGQNVTFRCDPISEHNRLYWYRQTLGQGPEFLTYFQNEAQLEKSRLLSDRFSAERPKGSFSTLEIQRTEQGDSAMYLCASSSGTGGYYEQYFGPGTRLTVT.

The chain couples TRBV15 to TRBJ2-5; D might be TRBD1 (5 bases). Trimming cost V 1 base and J 4 bases, with 13 bases left between them. Germline CDR1 LNHNV, CDR2 YYDKDF (reference sequence). The CDR3 covers 15 residues. The CDR3 is CATSRGAGLGETQYF. CDR3 in DNA: TGTGCCACCAGCAGAGGTGCAGGGCTGGGAGAGACCCAGTACTTC.

V gene TRBV6-1 combines with J gene TRBJ1-5; D may be TRBD1 (6 bases). This CDR3 has 17 residues. Germline V gene lookup returns CDR1 MNHNS and CDR2 SASEGT. V was trimmed by 2 bases and J by 0 bases, leaving 14 bases between them. The CDR3 DNA reads TGTGCCAGCAGTGAAACTATAGGAGGGGGTAGCAATCAGCCCCAGCATTTT. It translates to CASSETIGGGSNQPQHF.

The sample holds one count of this clone. The chain recombines TRBV27 with TRBJ1-2; TRBD1 agrees at 7 bases. CDR3 size: 16 residues. Per the germline V gene, CDR1 is MNHEY and CDR2 is SMNVEV (reference sequence). With V trimmed by 3 bases and J by 5 bases, 12 bases remained unmatched. CDR3 in amino acids: CASSFSAGGHSYGYTF. In DNA form, the CDR3 reads TGTGCCAGCAGTTTCAGTGCAGGGGGTCATAGTTATGGCTACACCTTC.

This sequence joins TRBV7-8 and TRBJ2-1; TRBD2 matches 8 bases. The CDR3 is 16 residues long. J was trimmed by 4 bases and V by 1 base; bases with no gene match: 6. The germline V gene encodes CDR1 SGHVS and CDR2 FQNEAQ. The CDR3 DNA reads as TGTGCCAGCAGCTTAGGGCTAGCGGGCACGTACAATGAGCAGTTCTTC. The encoded protein is CASSLGLAGTYNEQFF.

The gene calls are TRBV6-5 and TRBJ1-2; D call uncertain. The CDR3 sequence is 13 residues long. With 0 bases removed from V and 4 bases from J, the gap between germline ends came to 6 bases. Per germline, CDR1 MNHEY and CDR2 SVGAGI. CDR3 in DNA: TGTGCCAGCAGTTACTCGAAGGTCTATGGCTACACCTTC. Its translation: CASSYSKVYGYTF.

This clone was counted once. V is TRBV27 and J is TRBJ1-2; perhaps TRBD1 as D (5 bases). The CDR3 is 14 residues long. The V end was cut by 0 bases, the J end by 5 bases, with 10 bases between. The germline V gene encodes CDR1 MNHEY and CDR2 SMNVEV (reference sequence). In DNA form, the CDR3 reads TGTGCCAGCAGTTTATCCGGACAAAGATATGGCTACACCTTC. It encodes CASSLSGQRYGYTF.

Points on this clone: At the DNA level, this CDR3 is encoded by other sequences in the same sample as well. V gene TRBV27 combines with J gene TRBJ2-7, with a tentative D call TRBD1 (5 bases). Trimming left V 4 bases short and J 0 bases short, with 10 bases between. This CDR3 has 14 residues. Germline loops: CDR1 MNHEY, CDR2 SMNVEV (reference sequence). CDR3: CASSWGLASYEQYF. The CDR3 bases are TGTGCCAGCAGTTGGGGCCTCGCCTCCTACGAGCAGTACTTC.

This rearrangement joins TRBV4-3 to TRBJ2-5; 10 positions agree with TRBD1. This CDR3 has 17 residues. V shed 0 bases, J shed 0 bases, and the junction held 4 bases outside the gene matches. Germline CDR1 LGHNA, CDR2 YSLEER. The CDR3 spells CASSQDWDRGNQETQYF. In DNA form, the CDR3 reads TGCGCCAGCAGCCAAGATTGGGACAGGGGAAACCAAGAGACCCAGTACTTC.

As for this clone: This same CDR3 is encoded by further DNA sequences in the sample. The chain carries TRBV7-9 and TRBJ2-5; D may be TRBD2 (5 bases). The ends were cut back, 3 bases at V and 2 bases at J, with 7 bases in the middle. This CDR3 has 13 amino acids. Germline CDR1 SEHNR, CDR2 FQNEAQ (reference sequence). CDR3 sequence (DNA): TGTGCCAGCAGCTTGGAGGATCAAGAGACCCAGTACTTC. It yields the protein CASSLEDQETQYF.

The chain links TRBV2 to TRBJ1-5, with 7 bases that match TRBD1. The V segment lost 4 bases and the J segment 1 base; nucleotides outside the gene matches: 13. The CDR3 loop spans 18 amino acids. Germline CDR1 SNHLY, CDR2 FYNNEI. The CDR3 DNA is TGTGCCAGCAGTGTGGAGCTATTTGGGACAGAGAGCAATCAGCCCCAGCATTTT. This codes for CASSVELFGTESNQPQHF.

This chain uses TRBV9 with TRBJ1-1; D is ambiguous. The CDR3 runs to 15 residues. The V end was cut by 4 bases, the J end by 4 bases, with 17 bases between. Germline V lookup: CDR1 SGDLS, CDR2 YYNGEE. The CDR3 DNA is TGTGCCAGCAGCCAGGAGAGTTCGATGAGCACTGAAGCTTTCTTT. Translating gives CASSQESSMSTEAFF.

This clone was seen a few times. One end of the junction is discordant with germline, which a read error may explain. V gene TRBV5-1 combines with J gene TRBJ1-2; D may be TRBD1 (5 bases). From germline, CDR1 is SGHRS and CDR2 YFSETQ. This CDR3 contains 16 residues. DNA of the CDR3: TGCGCCAGCAGCCCTGGCCACGGACAACCTAACTACGGCTGCACCTTC. The encoded protein is CASSPGHGQPNYGCTF.